Sequencing of this TCR beta chain was carried out in a study of T cell changes during pregnancy in multiple sclerosis. Some clones are missing from TCRdb's copy, which holds only in-frame ones; the method was immunoSEQ multiplex PCR. The sample has just under 35,000 clones, about nine tenths seen once. The receptor's source is a female donor in good health, enrolled as a control in a pregnancy study. The material was peripheral blood, obtained in the second trimester of pregnancy.

Here the CDR3 reads CASSGLATDTQYF. DNA of the CDR3: TGTGCCAGCAGTGGACTAGCAACAGATACGCAGTATTTT. V usage is TRBV6-1 and J usage is TRBJ2-3; 7 bases align to TRBD2. Trimming took 4 bases from V and 3 from J; bases not matched to a gene: 1. Germline lookup yields CDR1 MNHNS and CDR2 SASEGT. The CDR3 spans 13 residues.